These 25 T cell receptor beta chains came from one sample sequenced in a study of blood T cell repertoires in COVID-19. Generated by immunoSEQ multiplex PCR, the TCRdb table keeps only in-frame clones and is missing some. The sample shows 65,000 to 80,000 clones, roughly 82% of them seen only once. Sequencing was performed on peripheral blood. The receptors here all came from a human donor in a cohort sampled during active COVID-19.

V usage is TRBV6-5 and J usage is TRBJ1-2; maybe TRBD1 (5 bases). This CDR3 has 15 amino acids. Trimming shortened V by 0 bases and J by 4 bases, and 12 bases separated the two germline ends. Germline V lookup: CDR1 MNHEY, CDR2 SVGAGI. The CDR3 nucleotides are TGTGCCAGCAGTTACTCGGGGTACGACAGCTATGGCTACACCTTC. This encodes CASSYSGYDSYGYTF.

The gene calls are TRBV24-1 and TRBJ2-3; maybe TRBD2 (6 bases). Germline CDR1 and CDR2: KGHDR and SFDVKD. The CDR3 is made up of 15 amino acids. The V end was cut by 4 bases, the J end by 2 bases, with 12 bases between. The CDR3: CATSDPRDATDTQYF. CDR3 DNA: TGTGCCACCAGTGACCCGCGGGACGCCACAGATACGCAGTATTTT.

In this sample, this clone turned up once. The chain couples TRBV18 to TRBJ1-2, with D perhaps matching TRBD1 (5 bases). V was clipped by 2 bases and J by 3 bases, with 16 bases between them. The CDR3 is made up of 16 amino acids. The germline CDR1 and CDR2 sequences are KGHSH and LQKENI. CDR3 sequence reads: CASSPNNEIRDYGYTF. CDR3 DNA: TGTGCCAGCTCACCAAATAACGAAATCAGGGACTATGGCTACACCTTC.

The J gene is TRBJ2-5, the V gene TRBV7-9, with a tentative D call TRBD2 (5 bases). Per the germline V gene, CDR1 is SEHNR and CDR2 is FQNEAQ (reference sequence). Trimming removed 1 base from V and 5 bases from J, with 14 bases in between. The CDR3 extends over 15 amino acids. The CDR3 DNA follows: TGTGCCAGCAGCTTAGAATGGCAAGGCGGGGAGACCCAGTACTTC. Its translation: CASSLEWQGGETQYF.

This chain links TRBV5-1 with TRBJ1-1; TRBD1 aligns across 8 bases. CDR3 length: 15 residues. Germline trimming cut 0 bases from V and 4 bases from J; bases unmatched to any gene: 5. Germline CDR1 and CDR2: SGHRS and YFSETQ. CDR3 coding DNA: TGCGCCAGCAGCTTGGACATACAGGGGGGCACTGAAGCTTTCTTT. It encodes CASSLDIQGGTEAFF.

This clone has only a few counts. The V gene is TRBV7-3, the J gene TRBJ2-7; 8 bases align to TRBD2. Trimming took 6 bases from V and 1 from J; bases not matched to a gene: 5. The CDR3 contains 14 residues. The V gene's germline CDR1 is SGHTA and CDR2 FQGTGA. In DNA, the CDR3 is TGTGCCAGCAGACCCGCGGGGGGATCCTACGAGCAGTACTTC. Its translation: CASRPAGGSYEQYF.

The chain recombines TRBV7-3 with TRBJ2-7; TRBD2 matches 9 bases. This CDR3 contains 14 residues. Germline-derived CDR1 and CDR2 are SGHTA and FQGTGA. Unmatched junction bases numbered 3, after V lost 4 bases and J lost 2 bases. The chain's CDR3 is CASSSLAGPYEQYF. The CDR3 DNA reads TGTGCCAGCAGCTCACTAGCGGGCCCCTACGAGCAGTACTTC.

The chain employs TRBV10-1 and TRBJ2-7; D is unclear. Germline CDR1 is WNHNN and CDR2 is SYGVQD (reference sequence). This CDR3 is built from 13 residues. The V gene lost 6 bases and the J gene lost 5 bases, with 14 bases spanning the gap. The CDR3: CASRAFPVDEQYF. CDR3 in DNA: TGCGCCAGCAGAGCTTTTCCCGTCGACGAGCAGTACTTC.

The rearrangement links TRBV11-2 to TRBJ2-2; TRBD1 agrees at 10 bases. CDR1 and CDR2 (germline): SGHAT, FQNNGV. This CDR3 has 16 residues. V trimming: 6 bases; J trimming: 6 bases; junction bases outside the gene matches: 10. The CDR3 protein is CASRQPGQGNAGELFF. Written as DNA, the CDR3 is TGTGCCAGCAGACAACCGGGACAGGGGAATGCCGGGGAGCTGTTTTTT.

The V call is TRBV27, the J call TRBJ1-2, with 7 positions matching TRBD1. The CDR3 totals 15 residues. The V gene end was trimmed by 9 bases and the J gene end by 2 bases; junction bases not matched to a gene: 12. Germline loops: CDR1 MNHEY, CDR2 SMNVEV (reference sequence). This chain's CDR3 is CASKTGTDLNYGYTF. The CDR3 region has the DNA TGTGCCAGTAAGACCGGGACAGACTTAAACTATGGCTACACCTTC.

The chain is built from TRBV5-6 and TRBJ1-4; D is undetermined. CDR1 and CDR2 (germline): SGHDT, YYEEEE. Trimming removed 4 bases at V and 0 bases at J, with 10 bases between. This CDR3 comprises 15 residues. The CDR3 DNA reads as TGTGCCAGCAGCGGTATCGGGGCAACTAATGAAAAACTGTTTTTT. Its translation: CASSGIGATNEKLFF.

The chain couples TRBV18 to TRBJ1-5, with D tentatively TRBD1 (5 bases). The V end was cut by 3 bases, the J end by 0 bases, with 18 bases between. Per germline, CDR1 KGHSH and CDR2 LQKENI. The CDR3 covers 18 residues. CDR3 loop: CASSPLGGRGYSNQPQHF. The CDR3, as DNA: TGTGCCAGCTCACCCTTGGGGGGAAGGGGCTATAGCAATCAGCCCCAGCATTTT. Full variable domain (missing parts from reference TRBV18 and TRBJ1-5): NAGVMQNPRHLVRRRGQEARLRCSPMKGHSHVYWYRQLPEEGLKFMVYLQKENIIDESGMPKERFSAEFPKEGPSILRIQQVVRGDSAAYFCASSPLGGRGYSNQPQHFGDGTRLSIL.

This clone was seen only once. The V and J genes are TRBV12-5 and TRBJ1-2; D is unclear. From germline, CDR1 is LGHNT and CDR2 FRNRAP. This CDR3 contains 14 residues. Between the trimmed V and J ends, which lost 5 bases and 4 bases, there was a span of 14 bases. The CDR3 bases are TGTGCTAGTGGTCCCGACGGACTGGCCTATGGCTACACCTTC. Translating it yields CASGPDGLAYGYTF. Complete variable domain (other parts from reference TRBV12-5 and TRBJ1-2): DARVTQTPRHKVTEMGQEVTMRCQPILGHNTVFWYRQTMMQGLELLAYFRNRAPLDDSGMPKDRFSAEMPDATLATLKIQPSEPRDSAVYFCASGPDGLAYGYTFGSGTRLTVV.

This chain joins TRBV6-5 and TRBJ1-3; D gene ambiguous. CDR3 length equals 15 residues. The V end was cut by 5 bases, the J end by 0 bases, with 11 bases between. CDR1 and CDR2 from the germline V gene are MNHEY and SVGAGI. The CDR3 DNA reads TGTGCCAGCAGTCCAGTCCTGAACTCTGGAAACACCATATATTTT. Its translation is CASSPVLNSGNTIYF.

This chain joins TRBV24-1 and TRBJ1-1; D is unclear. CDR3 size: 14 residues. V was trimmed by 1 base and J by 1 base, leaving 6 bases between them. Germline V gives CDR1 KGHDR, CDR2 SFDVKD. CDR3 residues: CATSDLQPNTEAFF. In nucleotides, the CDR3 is TGTGCCACCAGTGATTTACAGCCGAACACTGAAGCTTTCTTT.

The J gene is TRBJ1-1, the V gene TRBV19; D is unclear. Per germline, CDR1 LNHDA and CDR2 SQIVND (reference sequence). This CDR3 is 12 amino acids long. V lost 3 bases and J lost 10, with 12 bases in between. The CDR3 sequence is CASSIAEVRAFF. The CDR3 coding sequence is TGTGCCAGTAGTATCGCCGAAGTGAGAGCTTTCTTT.

CDR3 DNA sequence: TGTGCCAGCACTCAAGGCACAGGGGGCCGCTACACCTTC. It codes for CASTQGTGGRYTF. J is TRBJ1-2 and V is TRBV6-5; 9 bases align to TRBD1. Germline V gives CDR1 MNHEY, CDR2 SVGAGI. This CDR3 is 13 amino acids long. V shed 7 bases and J 9 bases; nucleotides not matched to a gene: 9.

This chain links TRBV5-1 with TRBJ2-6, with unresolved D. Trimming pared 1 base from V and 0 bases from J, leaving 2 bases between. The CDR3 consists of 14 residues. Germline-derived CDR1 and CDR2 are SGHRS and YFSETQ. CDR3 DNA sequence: TGCGCCAGCAGCTTGTACTCTGGGGCCAACGTCCTGACTTTC. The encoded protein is CASSLYSGANVLTF.

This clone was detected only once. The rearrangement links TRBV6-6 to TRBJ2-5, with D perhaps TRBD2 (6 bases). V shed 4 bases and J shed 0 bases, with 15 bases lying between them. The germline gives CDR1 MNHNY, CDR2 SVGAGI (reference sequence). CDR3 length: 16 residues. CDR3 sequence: CASSSFGTSYQETQYF. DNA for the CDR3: TGTGCCAGCAGTTCGTTTGGGACTTCGTACCAAGAGACCCAGTACTTC.

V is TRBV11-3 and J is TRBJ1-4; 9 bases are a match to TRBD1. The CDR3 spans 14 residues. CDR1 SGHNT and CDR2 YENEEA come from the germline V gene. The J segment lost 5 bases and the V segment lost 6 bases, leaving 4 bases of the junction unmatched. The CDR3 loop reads CASRAGTGNEKLFF. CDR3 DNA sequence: TGTGCCAGCAGGGCCGGGACAGGGAATGAAAAACTGTTTTTT. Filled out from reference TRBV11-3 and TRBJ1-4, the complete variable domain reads EAGVVQSPRYKIIEKKQPVAFWCNPISGHNTLYWYLQNLGQGPELLIRYENEEAVDDSQLPKDRFSAERLKGVDSTLKIQPAELGDSAVYLCASRAGTGNEKLFFGSGTQLSVL.

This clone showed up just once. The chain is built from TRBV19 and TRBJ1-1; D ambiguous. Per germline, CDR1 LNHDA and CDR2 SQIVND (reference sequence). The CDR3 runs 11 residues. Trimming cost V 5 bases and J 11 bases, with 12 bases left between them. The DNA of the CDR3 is TGTGCCAGTAGTTCCCGGTTCCGGGCTTTCTTT. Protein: CASSSRFRAFF.

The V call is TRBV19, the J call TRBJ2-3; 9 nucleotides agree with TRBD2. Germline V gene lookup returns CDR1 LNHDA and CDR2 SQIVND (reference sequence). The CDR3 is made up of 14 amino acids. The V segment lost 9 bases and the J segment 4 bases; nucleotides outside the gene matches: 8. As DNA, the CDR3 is TGTGCCAGCCGAAGAGCGGGGGGTTCAGATACGCAGTATTTT. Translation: CASRRAGGSDTQYF.

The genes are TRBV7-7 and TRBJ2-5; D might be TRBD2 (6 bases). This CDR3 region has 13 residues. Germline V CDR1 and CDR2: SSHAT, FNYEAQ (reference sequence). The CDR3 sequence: CASGQYGGETQYF. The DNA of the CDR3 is TGTGCTAGCGGCCAATACGGAGGGGAGACCCAGTACTTC.

The CDR3 loop reads CATSLGGGPETQYF. The CDR3 DNA reads as TGTGCCACCAGTCTAGGGGGGGGGCCGGAGACCCAGTACTTC. The J gene is TRBJ2-5, the V gene TRBV24-1; tentative D call: TRBD2 (7 bases). Germline V gene sequence: CDR1 KGHDR, CDR2 SFDVKD. The CDR3 is made up of 14 amino acids. The V gene lost 6 bases and the J gene lost 5 bases, with 15 bases spanning the gap.

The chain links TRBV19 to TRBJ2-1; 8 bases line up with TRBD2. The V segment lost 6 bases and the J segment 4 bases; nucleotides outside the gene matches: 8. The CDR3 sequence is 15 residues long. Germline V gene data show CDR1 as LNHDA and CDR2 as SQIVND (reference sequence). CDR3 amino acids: CASSRRTGGYNEQFF. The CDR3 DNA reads TGTGCCAGTAGCCGCCGGACGGGAGGGTACAATGAGCAGTTCTTC.